This TCR beta chain was found in a study of memory CD4+ T cells and cytomegalovirus serostatus. TCRdb's table, derived via immunoSEQ multiplex PCR, lists solely in-frame clones and lacks some. The sample has around 53,000 clones; less than 80% are singletons. Single viable CD3+CD4+CD8-CD45RO+ cells were sorted as the memory CD4+ T cells. CMV serostatus came from serum IgG against pp150, pp28, p38, p52. The study's findings and limits: Suggested: most of the CMV-linked TCR signature lies in CD4+ memory cells.

Worth noting for this clone: Antigen unknown.

Specimen: memory CD4+ T cells from blood. The clonotype originates from an adult in good health and CMV-seronegative.

Here the CDR3 DNA reads TGTGCCAGCAGCCAAGATTGGGGCCCATGGGAGGCCCAGTACTTC. It specifies CASSQDWGPWEAQYF. The chain is built from TRBV14 and TRBJ2-5; D perhaps matches TRBD2 (6 bases). Germline CDR1 reads SGHDN; CDR2 reads FVKESK. V was shortened by 0 bases and J by 9 bases, with 17 bases between the two germline ends. The CDR3 sequence is 15 residues long.